A selection of T cell receptor beta chains follows, all from one sample in a study of blood T cell repertoires in COVID-19. Profiled with immunoSEQ multiplex PCR; TCRdb holds only in-frame clones, not every one. Seen here are about 370,000 clones, more than 85% observed once, and the top ten hold roughly 0.9%. What was sequenced was PBMCs or T cells enriched from blood (not recorded which). The receptors here all came from a woman in her thirties or forties who had been exposed to COVID-19. Each CDR3 is given with its conserved first and last residue. D genes are given only for firm matches. Size tells how often a clone was seen (once, few, many) or the class of an expanded clone, and some rows leave it out.

CDR3 length: 14
clone size: .
V gene: TRBV18
D gene: TRBD1
J gene: TRBJ1-2
CDR3 DNA: TGTGCCAGCTCACCGCTTCAGGGGGCTGAGGGCTACACCTTC
CDR3 protein: CASSPLQGAEGYTF

CDR3 length: 14
clone size: .
V gene: TRBV11-2
D gene: TRBD1
J gene: TRBJ2-2
CDR3 DNA: TGTGCCAGCAGCTTAGCGGGGACAGCCGGGGAGCTGTTTTTT
CDR3 protein: CASSLAGTAGELFF

CDR3 length: 16
clone size: .
V gene: TRBV2
D gene: .
J gene: TRBJ2-2
CDR3 DNA: TGTGCCAGCAGTGGACGAGTCAGGGGCAGGACCGGGGAGCTGTTTTTT
CDR3 protein: CASSGRVRGRTGELFF

CDR3 length: 14
clone size: .
V gene: TRBV13
D gene: TRBD1
J gene: TRBJ1-4
CDR3 DNA: TGTGCCAGCAGCCAGACAGGGGCTGAGGAAAAACTGTTTTTT
CDR3 protein: CASSQTGAEEKLFF

CDR3 length: 13
clone size: once
V gene: TRBV7-3
D gene: TRBD1
J gene: TRBJ2-7
CDR3 DNA: TGTGCCAGCAGCCTACAGGGGGCCTACGAGCAGTACTTC
CDR3 protein: CASSLQGAYEQYF

CDR3 length: 16
clone size: .
V gene: TRBV30
D gene: TRBD2
J gene: TRBJ2-7
CDR3 DNA: TGTGCCTGGAGTGTAATAGTGGCGGGAGGGCCGGGAGAGCAGTACTTC
CDR3 protein: CAWSVIVAGGPGEQYF

CDR3 length: 17
clone size: .
V gene: TRBV5-1
D gene: .
J gene: TRBJ2-5
CDR3 DNA: TGCGCCAGCAGCACTCCGGCTCATAGCCCGTCTCAAGAGACCCAGTACTTC
CDR3 protein: CASSTPAHSPSQETQYF

CDR3 length: 15
clone size: .
V gene: TRBV10-3
D gene: TRBD1
J gene: TRBJ2-1
CDR3 DNA: TGTGCCATCAGCTCGGGACAGGGGGAAAATAATGAGCAGTTCTTC
CDR3 protein: CAISSGQGENNEQFF

CDR3 length: 16
clone size: .
V gene: TRBV7-3
D gene: .
J gene: TRBJ2-5
CDR3 DNA: TGTGCCAGCAGCGTACAGCCACAGGGTGGGGTGGAGACCCAGTACTTC
CDR3 protein: CASSVQPQGGVETQYF

CDR3 length: 16
clone size: .
V gene: TRBV5-1
D gene: .
J gene: TRBJ1-2
CDR3 DNA: TGCGCCAGCAGCCCAGAGGCCGGGAGGGACAACTATGGCTACACCTTC
CDR3 protein: CASSPEAGRDNYGYTF

CDR3 length: 12
clone size: .
V gene: TRBV24-1
D gene: TRBD1
J gene: TRBJ1-1
CDR3 DNA: TGTGCCACCAGTGACCCGACAGGGAGGGCTTTCTTT
CDR3 protein: CATSDPTGRAFF

CDR3 length: 13
clone size: .
V gene: TRBV25-1
D gene: .
J gene: TRBJ1-3
CDR3 DNA: TGTGCCAGCAGAGGGACAACTGGGAACACCATATATTTT
CDR3 protein: CASRGTTGNTIYF

CDR3 length: 13
clone size: .
V gene: TRBV11-3
D gene: .
J gene: TRBJ2-1
CDR3 DNA: TGTGCCAGCAGCTTAGTTACTAGTTCCTGGCAGTTCTTC
CDR3 protein: CASSLVTSSWQFF

CDR3 length: 15
clone size: .
V gene: TRBV6-6
D gene: TRBD1
J gene: TRBJ1-2
CDR3 DNA: TGTGCCAGCGCCAAGGGGGCGTTAGGGAATCATGGCTACACCTTC
CDR3 protein: CASAKGALGNHGYTF

CDR3 length: 15
clone size: .
V gene: TRBV3-1/TRBV3-2
D gene: .
J gene: TRBJ1-6
CDR3 DNA: TGTGCCAGCAGCCAAGCGAGGGCAGATAATTCACCCCTCCACTTT
CDR3 protein: CASSQARADNSPLHF

CDR3 length: 15
clone size: once
V gene: TRBV27
D gene: .
J gene: TRBJ1-1
CDR3 DNA: TGTGCCAGCAGTCCCCTGGGGGCCCAGAACACTGAAGCTTTCTTT
CDR3 protein: CASSPLGAQNTEAFF

CDR3 length: 15
clone size: .
V gene: TRBV19
D gene: TRBD1
J gene: TRBJ1-5
CDR3 DNA: TGTGCCAGTAGTCCATACAGGGGACCCTTGGAGCCCCAGCATTTT
CDR3 protein: CASSPYRGPLEPQHF

CDR3 length: 15
clone size: .
V gene: TRBV24-1
D gene: TRBD2
J gene: TRBJ2-1
CDR3 DNA: TGTGCCACCAGTGGCGGGACTAGTAACAGAGGTGAGCAGTTCTTC
CDR3 protein: CATSGGTSNRGEQFF

CDR3 length: 11
clone size: .
V gene: TRBV20-1
D gene: .
J gene: TRBJ2-3
CDR3 DNA: TGCAGTGGGCTGAGCACAGATACGCAGTATTTT
CDR3 protein: CSGLSTDTQYF